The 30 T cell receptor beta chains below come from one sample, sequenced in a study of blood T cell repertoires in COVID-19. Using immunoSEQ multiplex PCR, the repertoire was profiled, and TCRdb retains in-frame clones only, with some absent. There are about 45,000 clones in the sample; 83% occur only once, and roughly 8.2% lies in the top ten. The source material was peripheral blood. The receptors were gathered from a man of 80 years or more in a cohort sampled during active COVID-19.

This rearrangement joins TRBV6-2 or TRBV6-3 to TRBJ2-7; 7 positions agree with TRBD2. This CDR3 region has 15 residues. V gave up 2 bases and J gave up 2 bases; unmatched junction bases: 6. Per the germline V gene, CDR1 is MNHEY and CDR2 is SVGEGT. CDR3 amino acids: CASSYGAGAAYEQYF. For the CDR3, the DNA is TGTGCCAGCAGTTACGGCGCGGGAGCTGCCTACGAGCAGTACTTC.

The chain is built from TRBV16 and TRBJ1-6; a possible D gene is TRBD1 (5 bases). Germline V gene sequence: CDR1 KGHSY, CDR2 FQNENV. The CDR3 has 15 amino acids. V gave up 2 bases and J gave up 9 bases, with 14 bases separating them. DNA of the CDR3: TGTGCCAGCAGCCAAGAGGGACGGGGAGGTTCACCCCTCCACTTT. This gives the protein CASSQEGRGGSPLHF.

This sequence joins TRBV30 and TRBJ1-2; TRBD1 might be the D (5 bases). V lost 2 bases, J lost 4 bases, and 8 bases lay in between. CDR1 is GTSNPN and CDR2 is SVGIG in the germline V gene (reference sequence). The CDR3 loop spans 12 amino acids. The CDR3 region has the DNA TGTGCCTGGAGTTCCAGGGTCTATGGCTACACCTTC. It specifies CAWSSRVYGYTF.

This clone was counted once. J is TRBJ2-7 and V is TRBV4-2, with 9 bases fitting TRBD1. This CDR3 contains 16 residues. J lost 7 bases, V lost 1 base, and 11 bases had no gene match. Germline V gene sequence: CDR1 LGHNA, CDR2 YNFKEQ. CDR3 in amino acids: CASSQGVGQGEGEQYF. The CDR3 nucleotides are TGTGCCAGCAGCCAAGGAGTGGGACAGGGAGAAGGGGAGCAGTACTTC.

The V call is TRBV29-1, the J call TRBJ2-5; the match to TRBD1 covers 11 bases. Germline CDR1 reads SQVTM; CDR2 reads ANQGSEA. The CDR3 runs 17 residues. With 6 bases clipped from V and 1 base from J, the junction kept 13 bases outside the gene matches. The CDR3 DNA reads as TGCAGCGTGGGTCGGGACAGGGGGTTAAGGACCCAAGAGACCCAGTACTTC. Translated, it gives CSVGRDRGLRTQETQYF.

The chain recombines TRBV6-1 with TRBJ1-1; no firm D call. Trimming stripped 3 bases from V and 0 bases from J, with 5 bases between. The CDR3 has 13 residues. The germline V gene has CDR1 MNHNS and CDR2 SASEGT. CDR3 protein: CASSELMNTEAFF. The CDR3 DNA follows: TGTGCCAGCAGTGAGCTAATGAACACTGAAGCTTTCTTT.

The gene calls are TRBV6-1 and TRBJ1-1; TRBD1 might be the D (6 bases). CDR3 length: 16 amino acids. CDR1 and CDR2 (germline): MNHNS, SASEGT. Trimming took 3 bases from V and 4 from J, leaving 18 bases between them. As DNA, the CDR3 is TGTGCCAGCAGTGACCGCCCGGGACATGAAGGCACTGAAGCTTTCTTT. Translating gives CASSDRPGHEGTEAFF.

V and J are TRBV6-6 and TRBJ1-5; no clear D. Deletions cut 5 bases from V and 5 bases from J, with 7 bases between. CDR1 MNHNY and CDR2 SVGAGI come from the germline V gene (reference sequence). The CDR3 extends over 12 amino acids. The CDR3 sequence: CASSLRDQPQHF. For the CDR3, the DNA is TGTGCCAGCAGTCTACGAGATCAGCCCCAGCATTTT.

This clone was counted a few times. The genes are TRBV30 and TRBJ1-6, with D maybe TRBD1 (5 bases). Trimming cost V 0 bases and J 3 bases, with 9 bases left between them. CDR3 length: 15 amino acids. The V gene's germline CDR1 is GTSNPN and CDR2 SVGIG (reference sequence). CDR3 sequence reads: CAWSVRRVYNSPLHF. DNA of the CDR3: TGTGCCTGGAGTGTACGCAGGGTCTATAATTCACCCCTCCACTTT.

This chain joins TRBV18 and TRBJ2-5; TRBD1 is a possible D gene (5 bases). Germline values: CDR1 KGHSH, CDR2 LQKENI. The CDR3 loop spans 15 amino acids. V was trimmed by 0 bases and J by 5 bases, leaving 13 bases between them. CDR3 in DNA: TGTGCCAGCTCACCACCTGGGCAGGCAGGGGAGACCCAGTACTTC. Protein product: CASSPPGQAGETQYF.

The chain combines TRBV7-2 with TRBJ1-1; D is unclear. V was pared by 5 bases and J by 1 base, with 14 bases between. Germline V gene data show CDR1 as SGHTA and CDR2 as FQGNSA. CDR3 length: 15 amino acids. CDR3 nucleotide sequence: TGTGCCAGCAGCACACGCGGGTTCGGGAACACTGAAGCTTTCTTT. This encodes CASSTRGFGNTEAFF.

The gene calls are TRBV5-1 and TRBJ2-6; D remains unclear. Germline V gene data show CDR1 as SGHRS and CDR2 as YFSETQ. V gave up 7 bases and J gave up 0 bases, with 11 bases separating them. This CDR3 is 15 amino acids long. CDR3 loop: CASSEWSSGANVLTF. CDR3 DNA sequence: TGCGCCAGCTCCGAATGGAGCTCTGGGGCCAACGTCCTGACTTTC.

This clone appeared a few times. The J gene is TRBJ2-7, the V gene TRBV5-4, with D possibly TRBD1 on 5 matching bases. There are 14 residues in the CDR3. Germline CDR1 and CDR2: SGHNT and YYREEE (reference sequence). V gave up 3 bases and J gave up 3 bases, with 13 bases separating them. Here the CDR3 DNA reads TGTGCCAGCAGCTCATCGGTGGGGCGCTACGAGCAGTACTTC. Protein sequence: CASSSSVGRYEQYF.

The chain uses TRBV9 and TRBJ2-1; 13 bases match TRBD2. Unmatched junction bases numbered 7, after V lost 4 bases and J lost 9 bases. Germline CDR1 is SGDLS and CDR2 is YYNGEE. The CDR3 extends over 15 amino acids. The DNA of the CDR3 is TGTGCCAGCAGCCCTAGGACTAGCGGGGGATCTGAGCAGTTCTTC. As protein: CASSPRTSGGSEQFF.

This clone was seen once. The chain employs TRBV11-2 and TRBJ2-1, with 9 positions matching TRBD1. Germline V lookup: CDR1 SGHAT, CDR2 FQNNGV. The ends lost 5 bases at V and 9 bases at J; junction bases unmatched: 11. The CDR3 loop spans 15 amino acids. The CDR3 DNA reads TGTGCCAGCAGCACGATACAGGGGGCCCATGGTGAGCAGTTCTTC. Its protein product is CASSTIQGAHGEQFF.

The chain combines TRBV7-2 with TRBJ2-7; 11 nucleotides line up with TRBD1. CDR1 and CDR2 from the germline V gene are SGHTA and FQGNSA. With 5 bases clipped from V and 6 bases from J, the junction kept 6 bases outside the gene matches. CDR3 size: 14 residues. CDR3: CASSIWTGGVEQYF. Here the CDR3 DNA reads TGTGCCAGCAGCATATGGACAGGGGGCGTCGAGCAGTACTTC.

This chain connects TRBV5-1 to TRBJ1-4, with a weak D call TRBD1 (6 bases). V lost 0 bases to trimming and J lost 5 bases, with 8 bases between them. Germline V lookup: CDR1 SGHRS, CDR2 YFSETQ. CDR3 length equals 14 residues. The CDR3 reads CASSLDRVNEKLFF. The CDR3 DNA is TGCGCCAGCAGCTTGGACAGGGTGAATGAAAAACTGTTTTTT.

CDR3 sequence (DNA): TGTGCCAGCAGCCAACGAGCCGGGGGCTACGAGCAGTACTTC. Protein: CASSQRAGGYEQYF. V and J are TRBV3-1 (or the pseudogene TRBV3-2) and TRBJ2-7; D might be TRBD2 (6 bases). Deletions cut 2 bases from V and 3 bases from J, with 11 bases between. The germline V gene has CDR1 LGHDT and CDR2 YNNKEL (reference sequence). This CDR3 region has 14 residues.

This chain's CDR3 is CASSSSEGGTDTQYF. Here the CDR3 DNA reads TGTGCCAGCAGCTCTAGTGAGGGCGGGACAGATACGCAGTATTTT. V usage is TRBV11-1 and J usage is TRBJ2-3; the D gene is possibly TRBD2 (5 bases). Deletions cut 4 bases from V and 3 bases from J, with 14 bases between. CDR1 is SGHAT and CDR2 is FQDESV in the germline V gene (reference sequence). The CDR3 spans 15 residues.

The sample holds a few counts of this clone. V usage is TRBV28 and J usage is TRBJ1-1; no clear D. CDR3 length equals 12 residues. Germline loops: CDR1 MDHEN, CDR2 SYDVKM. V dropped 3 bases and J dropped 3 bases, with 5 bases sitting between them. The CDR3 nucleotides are TGTGCCAGCAGTTTTCCCTACACTGAAGCTTTCTTT. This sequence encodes CASSFPYTEAFF.

CDR3 DNA: TGTGCCAGCTCTCCCGACAGAGATGGCTACACCTTC. It yields the protein CASSPDRDGYTF. The rearrangement links TRBV18 to TRBJ1-2, with a weak D call TRBD1 (5 bases). The length of the CDR3 is 12 residues. From germline, CDR1 is KGHSH and CDR2 LQKENI. Trimming pared 6 bases from V and 6 bases from J, leaving 11 bases between.

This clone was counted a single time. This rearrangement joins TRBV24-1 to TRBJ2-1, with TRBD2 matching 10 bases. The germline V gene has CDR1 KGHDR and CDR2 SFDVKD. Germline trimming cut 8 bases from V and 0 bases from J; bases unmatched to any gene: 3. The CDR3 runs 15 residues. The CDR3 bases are TGTGCCACCACTTCTAGCGGGAGCTCCTACAATGAGCAGTTCTTC. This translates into CATTSSGSSYNEQFF.

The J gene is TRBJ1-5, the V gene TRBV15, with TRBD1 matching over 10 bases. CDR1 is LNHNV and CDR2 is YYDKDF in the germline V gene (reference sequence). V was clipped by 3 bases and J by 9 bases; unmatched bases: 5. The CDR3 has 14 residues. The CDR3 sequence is CATSRDRGFGPQHF. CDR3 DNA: TGTGCCACCAGCAGGGACAGGGGGTTTGGGCCCCAGCATTTT.

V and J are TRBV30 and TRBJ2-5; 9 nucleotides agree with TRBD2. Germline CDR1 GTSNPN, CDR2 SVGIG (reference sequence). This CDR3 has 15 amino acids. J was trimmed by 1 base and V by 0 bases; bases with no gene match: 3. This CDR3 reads CAWSVAGGSQETQYF. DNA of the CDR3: TGTGCCTGGAGTGTGGCGGGGGGGTCCCAAGAGACCCAGTACTTC.

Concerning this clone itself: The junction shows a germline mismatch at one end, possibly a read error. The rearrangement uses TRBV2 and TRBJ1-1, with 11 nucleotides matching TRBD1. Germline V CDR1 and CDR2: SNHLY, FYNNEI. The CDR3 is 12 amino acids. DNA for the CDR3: TGTGCCAGCAGCTACCTCGGGACAGGGGGAACCTTT. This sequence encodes CASSYLGTGGTF.

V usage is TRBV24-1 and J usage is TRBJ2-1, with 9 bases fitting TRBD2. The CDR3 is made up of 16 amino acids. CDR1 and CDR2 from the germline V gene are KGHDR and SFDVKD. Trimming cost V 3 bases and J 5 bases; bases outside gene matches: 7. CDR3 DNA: TGTGCCACCAGTGATCCCGGACTAGCGAACGACAATGAGCAGTTCTTC. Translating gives CATSDPGLANDNEQFF.

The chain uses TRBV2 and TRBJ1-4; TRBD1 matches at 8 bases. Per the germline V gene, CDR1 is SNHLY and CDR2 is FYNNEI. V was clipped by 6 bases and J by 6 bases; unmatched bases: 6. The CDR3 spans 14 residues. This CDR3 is CASSRRGRDEKLFF. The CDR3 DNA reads TGTGCCAGCAGCCGCAGGGGGCGGGATGAAAAACTGTTTTTT.

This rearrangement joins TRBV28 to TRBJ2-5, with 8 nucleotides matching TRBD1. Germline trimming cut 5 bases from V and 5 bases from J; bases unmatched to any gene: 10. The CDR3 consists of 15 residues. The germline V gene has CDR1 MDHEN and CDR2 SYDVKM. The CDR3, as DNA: TGTGCCAGCAGTCGCGCGGACAGGGATCGGGAGACCCAGTACTTC. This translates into CASSRADRDRETQYF.

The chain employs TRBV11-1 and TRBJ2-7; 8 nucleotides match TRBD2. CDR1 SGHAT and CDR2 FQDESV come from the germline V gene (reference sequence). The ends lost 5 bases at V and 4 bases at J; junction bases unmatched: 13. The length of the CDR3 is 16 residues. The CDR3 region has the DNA TGTGCCAGCAGCACGTCGTATAGCGGGGAAGGATACGAGCAGTACTTC. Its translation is CASSTSYSGEGYEQYF.

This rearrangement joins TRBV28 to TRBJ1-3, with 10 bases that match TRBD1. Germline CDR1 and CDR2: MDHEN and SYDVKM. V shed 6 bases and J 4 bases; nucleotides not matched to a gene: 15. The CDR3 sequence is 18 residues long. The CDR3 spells CASRDLPGQGSSGNTIYF. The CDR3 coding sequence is TGTGCCAGCAGAGATCTACCGGGACAGGGGAGTTCAGGAAACACCATATATTTT.